The 27 T cell receptor beta chains below were found in one sample sequenced in a study of T cell responses to AZD1222 COVID-19 vaccine. TCRdb's table, derived via immunoSEQ multiplex PCR, lists solely in-frame clones and lacks some. The sample lists about 92,000 clones, about nine tenths occurring once. The sample in question was peripheral blood, obtained on day 0 of AZD1222 vaccination. Receptor source: an adult in good health.

The rearrangement joins TRBV18 to TRBJ2-3; D is uncertain. CDR1 KGHSH and CDR2 LQKENI come from the germline V gene. V shed 3 bases and J shed 7 bases, with 11 bases lying between them. The CDR3 runs 13 residues. The DNA for the CDR3 is TGTGCCAGCTCACCCCGAAGAACATATACGCAGTATTTT. Translation gives CASSPRRTYTQYF.

V usage is TRBV27 and J usage is TRBJ2-1, with D possibly matching TRBD2 (5 bases). There are 15 residues in the CDR3. The germline gives CDR1 MNHEY, CDR2 SMNVEV (reference sequence). V lost 5 bases, J lost 9 bases, and 20 bases lay in between. Written as DNA, the CDR3 is TGTGCCAGCAGTCCGGCTCTGGGTAGCGTGAGTGAGCAGTTCTTC. It encodes CASSPALGSVSEQFF.

The genes are TRBV11-2 and TRBJ2-3; 7 positions agree with TRBD2. There are 15 residues in the CDR3. V lost 4 bases to trimming and J lost 2 bases; unmatched junction nucleotides: 6. CDR1 and CDR2 (germline): SGHAT, FQNNGV. The CDR3: CASSSIAGPTDTQYF. The CDR3 nucleotides read TGTGCCAGCAGCTCGATAGCGGGCCCCACAGATACGCAGTATTTT.

The chain employs TRBV5-1 and TRBJ1-3; D gene ambiguous. This CDR3 is 14 amino acids long. From germline, CDR1 is SGHRS and CDR2 YFSETQ. The ends were cut back, 0 bases at V and 2 bases at J, with 6 bases in the middle. The CDR3 nucleotides are TGCGCCAGCAGCTTGGACAGCCCTGGAAACACCATATATTTT. Protein sequence: CASSLDSPGNTIYF. Variable domain in full (rest from reference TRBV5-1 and TRBJ1-3): KAGVTQTPRYLIKTRGQQVTLSCSPISGHRSVSWYQQTPGQGLQFLFEYFSETQRNKGNFPGRFSGRQFSNSRSEMNVSTLELGDSALYLCASSLDSPGNTIYFGEGSWLTVV.

The V and J genes are TRBV5-6 and TRBJ1-6; the D gene is possibly TRBD1 (6 bases). Trimming removed 5 bases from V and 9 bases from J, with 18 bases in between. The CDR3 has 15 residues. CDR1 and CDR2 from the germline V gene are SGHDT and YYEEEE. The CDR3: CASRNNRVRVSPLHF. The CDR3 bases are TGTGCCAGCAGAAACAACAGGGTCCGGGTTTCACCCCTCCACTTT.

The chain couples TRBV3-1 (or the pseudogene TRBV3-2) to TRBJ2-7; 7 positions match TRBD2. V was clipped by 4 bases and J by 3 bases; unmatched bases: 6. Germline assignment: CDR1 LGHDT and CDR2 YNNKEL (reference sequence). This CDR3 region has 14 residues. CDR3 residues: CASSPGASGYEQYF. CDR3 nucleotide sequence: TGTGCCAGCAGCCCTGGGGCTAGCGGCTACGAGCAGTACTTC.

The rearrangement joins TRBV7-2 to TRBJ2-3; tentative D call: TRBD1 (5 bases). V lost 5 bases, J lost 2 bases, and 8 bases lay in between. CDR1 SGHTA and CDR2 FQGNSA come from the germline V gene. The CDR3 has 13 amino acids. The CDR3 is CASSVTVTDTQYF. The CDR3 nucleotides read TGTGCCAGCAGCGTGACAGTCACAGATACGCAGTATTTT.

The gene calls are TRBV5-1 and TRBJ2-1, with 11 bases matching TRBD2. Germline V gene sequence: CDR1 SGHRS, CDR2 YFSETQ. The trim removed 1 base at V and 14 bases at J, leaving 8 bases unmatched. The CDR3 has 14 residues. The CDR3 coding sequence is TGCGCCAGCAGCTTGCCGGTAGCGGGGGGGCCGAAGTTCTTC. It specifies CASSLPVAGGPKFF.

The chain joins TRBV30 to TRBJ1-5; D is unclear. The CDR3 contains 14 residues. Germline V gives CDR1 GTSNPN, CDR2 SVGIG (reference sequence). V lost 0 bases, J lost 0 bases, and 6 bases lay in between. DNA of the CDR3: TGTGCCTGGAGTGTAGAAGATAGCAATCAGCCCCAGCATTTT. Translated: CAWSVEDSNQPQHF.

The chain combines TRBV5-4 with TRBJ1-2; D gene ambiguous. V was pared by 1 base and J by 1 base, with 11 bases between. Germline V gene lookup returns CDR1 SGHNT and CDR2 YYREEE (reference sequence). The CDR3 has 15 residues. CDR3 DNA: TGTGCCAGCAGCTTGTCGGACCGAAGTAACTATGGCTACACCTTC. This sequence encodes CASSLSDRSNYGYTF.

The chain combines TRBV25-1 with TRBJ2-2, with 7 bases fitting TRBD1. V trimming: 5 bases; J trimming: 7 bases; junction bases outside the gene matches: 4. Germline V lookup: CDR1 MGHDK, CDR2 SYGVNS. This CDR3 has 13 residues. The DNA of the CDR3 is TGTGCCAGCAGTACCCGGGACAGCGGGGAGCTGTTTTTT. Its protein product is CASSTRDSGELFF.

For this clone: The same CDR3 arises from other DNA sequences in this sample as well. The J gene is TRBJ1-2, the V gene TRBV3-1 (or the pseudogene TRBV3-2); no clear D. The germline V gene has CDR1 LGHDT and CDR2 YNNKEL (reference sequence). The CDR3 covers 13 residues. The V and J ends lost 3 bases and 4 bases respectively, with 9 bases between them. CDR3 loop: CASSQEGIYGYTF. In DNA, the CDR3 is TGTGCCAGCAGCCAGGAGGGCATCTATGGCTACACCTTC.

The chain joins TRBV6-1 to TRBJ2-1; D may be TRBD1 (5 bases). Germline values: CDR1 MNHNS, CDR2 SASEGT. The length of the CDR3 is 15 residues. Trimming cost V 3 bases and J 7 bases, with 16 bases left between them. In DNA form, the CDR3 reads TGTGCCAGCAGTGAGGATAGGGGTGGATGGAATGAGCAGTTCTTC. This encodes CASSEDRGGWNEQFF.

V usage is TRBV5-1 and J usage is TRBJ1-2, with 8 nucleotides matching TRBD1. The germline V gene has CDR1 SGHRS and CDR2 YFSETQ. The CDR3 spans 15 residues. Trimming took 6 bases from V and 0 from J; bases not matched to a gene: 7. The CDR3 is CASTRDRSSNYGYTF. The CDR3 DNA follows: TGCGCCAGCACCCGGGACAGGTCTTCTAACTATGGCTACACCTTC.

The chain joins TRBV6-5 to TRBJ1-1, with D possibly TRBD1 on 5 matching bases. Germline V gene lookup returns CDR1 MNHEY and CDR2 SVGAGI. The CDR3 sequence is 14 residues long. V lost 2 bases and J lost 1, with 8 bases in between. The CDR3 sequence is CASSYRQTNTEAFF. As DNA, the CDR3 is TGTGCCAGCAGTTACAGACAGACGAACACTGAAGCTTTCTTT.

This chain connects TRBV9 to TRBJ2-1; 8 bases fit TRBD2. Germline lookup yields CDR1 SGDLS and CDR2 YYNGEE. V dropped 3 bases and J dropped 9; count of bases not matched to a gene: 5. This CDR3 has 13 residues. CDR3: CASSEAGAVEQFF. The CDR3 bases are TGTGCCAGCAGCGAAGCGGGAGCCGTTGAGCAGTTCTTC.

The chain employs TRBV3-1 (or the pseudogene TRBV3-2) and TRBJ1-4; 8 bases fit TRBD1. CDR1 and CDR2 from the germline V gene are LGHDT and YNNKEL (reference sequence). This CDR3 spans 15 amino acids. Trimming at V came to 4 bases and at J to 8 bases, leaving 9 bases not matched to a gene. DNA for the CDR3: TGTGCCAGCAGCCCTCGCCCAGGGGGCATCGAAAAACTGTTTTTT. It yields the protein CASSPRPGGIEKLFF.

V is TRBV28 and J is TRBJ2-3; 10 nucleotides agree with TRBD2. CDR3 length: 15 residues. The J segment lost 4 bases and the V segment lost 6 bases, leaving 7 bases of the junction unmatched. Germline V gene sequence: CDR1 MDHEN, CDR2 SYDVKM. DNA for the CDR3: TGTGCCAGCAGGGCCAGCGGGAGGGCCGCAGATACGCAGTATTTT. Translation gives CASRASGRAADTQYF.

The chain couples TRBV2 to TRBJ1-2; 9 nucleotides align to TRBD1. Germline loops: CDR1 SNHLY, CDR2 FYNNEI. J lost 4 bases, V lost 8 bases, and 5 bases had no gene match. The CDR3 has 13 residues. DNA of the CDR3: TGTGCCAGCCGGACAGGGGTTGGCTATGGCTACACCTTC. This encodes CASRTGVGYGYTF.

This clone was detected only once. The rearrangement joins TRBV6-5 to TRBJ1-1; D uncertain. V dropped 5 bases and J dropped 1 base, with 14 bases sitting between them. In germline, CDR1 is MNHEY, CDR2 SVGAGI. This CDR3 contains 15 residues. The CDR3 coding sequence is TGTGCCAGCAGTCCCCCCGCCGGGCGGAACACTGAAGCTTTCTTT. Its protein is CASSPPAGRNTEAFF.

This clone was detected only a few times. The rearrangement uses TRBV7-2 and TRBJ1-1, with D perhaps TRBD1 (6 bases). V lost 0 bases to trimming and J lost 7 bases, with 15 bases between them. This CDR3 has 15 amino acids. Germline V CDR1 and CDR2: SGHTA, FQGNSA. The CDR3 spells CASSLAGGRGFEAFF. In nucleotides, the CDR3 is TGTGCCAGCAGCTTAGCGGGGGGGCGCGGATTTGAAGCTTTCTTT.

A few counts support this clone. The chain uses TRBV13 and TRBJ2-7, with TRBD2 identical over 7 bases. With 5 bases clipped from V and 1 base from J, the junction kept 5 bases outside the gene matches. Germline-derived CDR1 and CDR2 are PRHDT and FYEKMQ (reference sequence). This CDR3 region has 14 residues. CDR3 residues: CASSLSGDSYEQYF. In nucleotides, the CDR3 is TGTGCCAGCAGCCTCAGCGGGGATTCCTACGAGCAGTACTTC.

The gene calls are TRBV19 and TRBJ1-1, with D hard to call. This CDR3 has 13 amino acids. Trimming shortened V by 7 bases and J by 3 bases, and 12 bases separated the two germline ends. CDR1 is LNHDA and CDR2 is SQIVND in the germline V gene (reference sequence). The CDR3 is CASNRAKDTEAFF. The CDR3 DNA reads TGTGCCAGTAACCGGGCCAAAGACACTGAAGCTTTCTTT.

This clone has more than one count but fewer than ten. The rearrangement uses TRBV7-7 and TRBJ2-1, with D perhaps TRBD1 (6 bases). This CDR3 region has 13 residues. V lost 5 bases, J lost 15 bases, and 20 bases lay in between. Germline values: CDR1 SSHAT, CDR2 FNYEAQ (reference sequence). The CDR3 spells CASSVTPQGTRFF. Written as DNA, the CDR3 is TGTGCCAGCAGCGTCACCCCTCAGGGGACGAGGTTCTTC.

The gene calls are TRBV7-2 and TRBJ1-6; D is perhaps TRBD1 (5 bases). CDR1 is SGHTA and CDR2 is FQGNSA in the germline V gene. The CDR3 contains 15 residues. V was trimmed by 6 bases and J by 7 bases, leaving 16 bases between them. For the CDR3, the DNA is TGTGCCAGCAGGCGACGGGACGGGGAGAATTCACCCCTCCACTTT. The encoded protein is CASRRRDGENSPLHF.

This chain joins TRBV19 and TRBJ1-5; tentative D call: TRBD1 (5 bases). Germline V gives CDR1 LNHDA, CDR2 SQIVND (reference sequence). CDR3 size: 11 residues. V lost 4 bases to trimming and J lost 11 bases, with 9 bases between them. Written as DNA, the CDR3 is TGTGCCAGTAGTACGGGGCTTGCCCAGCATTTT. It codes for CASSTGLAQHF.

The chain links TRBV4-2 to TRBJ1-3; D remains ambiguous. Trimming took off 0 bases at V and 8 bases at J, with 11 bases between the two ends. Germline V gene sequence: CDR1 LGHNA, CDR2 YNFKEQ. This CDR3 has 14 residues. The CDR3 here is CASSQDLGRDTIYF. Written as DNA, the CDR3 is TGTGCCAGCAGCCAAGATCTAGGGAGGGACACCATATATTTT.